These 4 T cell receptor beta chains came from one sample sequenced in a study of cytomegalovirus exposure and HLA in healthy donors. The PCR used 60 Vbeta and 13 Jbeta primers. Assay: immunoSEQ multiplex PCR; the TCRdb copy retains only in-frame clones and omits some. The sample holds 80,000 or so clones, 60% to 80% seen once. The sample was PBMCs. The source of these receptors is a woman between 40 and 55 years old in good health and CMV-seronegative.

CDR3 DNA sequence: TGTGCCATCAGTGAAGGACAGGTCCGGGGTGGCTACACCTTC. Translated: CAISEGQVRGGYTF. This sequence joins TRBV10-3 and TRBJ1-2; TRBD1 agrees at 7 bases. The CDR3 has 14 residues. The ends lost 3 bases at V and 7 bases at J; junction bases unmatched: 8. CDR1 is ENHRY and CDR2 is SYGVKD in the germline V gene.

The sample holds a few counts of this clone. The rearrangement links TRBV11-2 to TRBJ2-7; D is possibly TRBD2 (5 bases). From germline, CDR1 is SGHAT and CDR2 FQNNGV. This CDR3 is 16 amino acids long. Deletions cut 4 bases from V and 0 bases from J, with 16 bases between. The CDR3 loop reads CASSSHTGYSSYEQYF. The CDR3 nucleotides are TGTGCCAGCAGCTCCCATACGGGGTATAGCTCCTACGAGCAGTACTTC.

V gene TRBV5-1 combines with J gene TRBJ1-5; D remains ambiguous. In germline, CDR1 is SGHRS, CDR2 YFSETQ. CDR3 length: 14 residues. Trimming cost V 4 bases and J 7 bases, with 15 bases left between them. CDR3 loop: CASSPGSSGQPQHF. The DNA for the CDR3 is TGCGCCAGCAGCCCGGGGTCCTCTGGGCAGCCCCAGCATTTT.

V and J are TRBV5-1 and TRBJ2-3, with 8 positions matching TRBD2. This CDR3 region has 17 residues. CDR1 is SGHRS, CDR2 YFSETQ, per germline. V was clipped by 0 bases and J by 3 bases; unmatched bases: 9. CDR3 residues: CASSLAGGSVITDTQYF. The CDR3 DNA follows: TGCGCCAGCAGCTTGGCGGGAGGGAGTGTAATTACAGATACGCAGTATTTT. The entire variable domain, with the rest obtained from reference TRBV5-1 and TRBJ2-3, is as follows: KAGVTQTPRYLIKTRGQQVTLSCSPISGHRSVSWYQQTPGQGLQFLFEYFSETQRNKGNFPGRFSGRQFSNSRSEMNVSTLELGDSALYLCASSLAGGSVITDTQYFGPGTRLTVL.